This TCR beta chain stems from a study of cytomegalovirus exposure and HLA in healthy donors. The study ran its PCR with 60 Vbeta and 13 Jbeta primers. TCRdb's copy holds only in-frame clones and misses some; the assay was immunoSEQ multiplex PCR. Of 210,000 or so clones listed, over 65% are singletons. Notes on this clone: Its antigen is not known.

Overall study results and limits: An analysis that came later showed most CMV-associated TCR beta chains appearing HLA-restricted.

Sample: PBMCs. This TCR derives from a young man in good health and CMV-seronegative.

In nucleotides, the CDR3 is TGTGCCAGCAGTTCGGGGGATCAGCCCCAGCATTTT. Translating it yields CASSSGDQPQHF. The chain employs TRBV27 and TRBJ1-5; the D gene is possibly TRBD1 (5 bases). The CDR3 sequence is 12 residues long. Germline assignment: CDR1 MNHEY and CDR2 SMNVEV (reference sequence). V lost 4 bases and J lost 5, with 6 bases in between.